These 19 T cell receptor beta chains were sequenced from one sample in a study of a mutant IDH1 vaccine in newly diagnosed glioma. The sample's time point: week 23, last vaccination. Mutant IDH1 20-mer peptide, at 300 ug, made up each vaccine dose, with topical imiquimod. Generated by immunoSEQ multiplex PCR, the TCRdb table keeps only in-frame clones and is missing some. This sample has about 56,000 clones, with about 89% found just once. The antigens of these receptors remain unknown. Here the sequenced sample was PBMCs, taken from a glioma patient whose treatment included an IDH1 peptide vaccine. The receptors shown here come from a middle-aged man with glioma.

The chain carries TRBV9 and TRBJ1-3, with 10 bases matching TRBD1. The CDR3 is made up of 16 amino acids. V lost 4 bases to trimming and J lost 2 bases; unmatched junction nucleotides: 6. Looked up from germline, CDR1 is SGDLS and CDR2 is YYNGEE. DNA of the CDR3: TGTGCCAGCAGCCCCCGGGGACAGGGGACTGGAAACACCATATATTTT. This sequence encodes CASSPRGQGTGNTIYF.

The V gene is TRBV4-2, the J gene TRBJ2-3, with D possibly being TRBD2 (5 bases). The V end lost 3 bases, the J end lost 4 bases, and 17 bases lay between the germline ends. The CDR3 has 16 amino acids. The V gene's germline CDR1 is LGHNA and CDR2 YNFKEQ. In DNA form, the CDR3 reads TGTGCCAGCAGCCAGTCTGAGGGCCTATTCGCAGATACGCAGTATTTT. The encoded protein is CASSQSEGLFADTQYF.

This chain links TRBV6-1 with TRBJ1-2; 7 nucleotides match TRBD1. CDR3 length: 15 amino acids. The germline CDR1 and CDR2 sequences are MNHNS and SASEGT. The J segment lost 2 bases and the V segment lost 4 bases, leaving 7 bases of the junction unmatched. The CDR3: CASSAGAGGNYGYTF. The CDR3 DNA is TGTGCCAGCAGTGCCGGGGCAGGGGGAAACTATGGCTACACCTTC.

The gene calls are TRBV9 and TRBJ2-3, with D uncertain. Trimming left V 0 bases short and J 4 bases short, with 3 bases between. The CDR3 length is 12 residues. Germline CDR1 and CDR2: SGDLS and YYNGEE. CDR3: CASSVDADTQYF. The CDR3 DNA follows: TGTGCCAGCAGCGTAGATGCAGATACGCAGTATTTT.

The chain recombines TRBV19 with TRBJ1-2, with 7 nucleotides matching TRBD1. CDR3 length: 16 residues. J gave up 8 bases and V 5 bases, and 17 bases lay outside the gene matches. CDR1 LNHDA and CDR2 SQIVND come from the germline V gene (reference sequence). CDR3 sequence (DNA): TGTGCCAGTAGTCCAGGGGGTTTTCAGCCCGATACGGGCTACACCTTC. This gives the protein CASSPGGFQPDTGYTF. The full variable domain, completed using reference TRBV19 and TRBJ1-2, is DGGITQSPKYLFRKEGQNVTLSCEQNLNHDAMYWYRQDPGQGLRLIYYSQIVNDFQKGDIAEGYSVSREKKESFPLTVTSAQKNPTAFYLCASSPGGFQPDTGYTFGSGTRLTVV.

This chain connects TRBV7-2 to TRBJ2-7; 8 bases align to TRBD2. CDR1 and CDR2 (germline): SGHTA, FQGNSA. The CDR3 has 15 residues. The V and J ends lost 1 base and 6 bases, in that order; junction bases with no gene match: 8. The CDR3 DNA reads TGTGCCAGCAGCTTAGTAGCCGGGAGCGGGGGCGAGCAGTACTTC. Its protein product is CASSLVAGSGGEQYF.

The V gene is TRBV5-1, the J gene TRBJ2-7, with D unresolved. CDR3 length: 13 amino acids. V was trimmed by 4 bases and J by 6 bases, leaving 14 bases between them. Germline V gives CDR1 SGHRS, CDR2 YFSETQ. In DNA form, the CDR3 reads TGCGCCAGCAGCGGAAAACTTTCCACCGAGCAGTACTTC. It yields the protein CASSGKLSTEQYF.

This clone showed up just a few times. One junction end does not reproduce the germline sequence, and a read error may be involved. V usage is TRBV9 and J usage is TRBJ1-2; D call uncertain. The CDR3 sequence is 11 residues long. Germline V gene sequence: CDR1 SGDLS, CDR2 YYNGEE. CDR3 sequence: CASSPEGPRAF. Written as DNA, the CDR3 is TGTGCCAGCAGTCCCGAAGGGCCTCGCGCCTTC.

The J gene is TRBJ2-2, the V gene TRBV27; TRBD2 might be the D (5 bases). The CDR3 consists of 14 residues. The V gene's germline CDR1 is MNHEY and CDR2 SMNVEV (reference sequence). V was clipped by 8 bases and J by 0 bases, with 10 bases between them. The CDR3 nucleotides are TGTGCCAGCGCCGAACTAGCGAACACCGGGGAGCTGTTTTTT. It codes for CASAELANTGELFF.

With regard to this clone: This may arise from a read error, as a much more abundant clone is one base away. The rearrangement joins TRBV7-2 to TRBJ1-2; no reliable D call. The length of the CDR3 is 13 residues. Looked up from germline, CDR1 is SGHTA and CDR2 is FQGNSA. CDR3 sequence: CASSYDPRGGYAF. CDR3 coding DNA: TGTGCCAGCAGCTATGACCCCCGCGGAGGCTACGCCTTC.

J is TRBJ1-2 and V is TRBV5-5; 8 bases are a match to TRBD1. CDR3 length equals 17 residues. Per the germline V gene, CDR1 is SGHKS and CDR2 is YYEKEE (reference sequence). With 2 bases clipped from V and 3 bases from J, the junction kept 12 bases outside the gene matches. CDR3 region: CASSLEHGTGQYYGYTF. The CDR3 DNA sequence: TGTGCCAGCAGCTTAGAACATGGGACAGGTCAATACTATGGCTACACCTTC.

In its sample, this clone is medium-sized. The V call is TRBV27, the J call TRBJ2-2, with TRBD1 matching 12 bases. Germline CDR1 MNHEY, CDR2 SMNVEV (reference sequence). The CDR3 is made up of 19 amino acids. V gave up 5 bases and J gave up 5 bases; unmatched junction bases: 15. CDR3 sequence: CASSSRDRGRLSRTGELFF. DNA for the CDR3: TGTGCCAGCAGTAGCCGGGACAGGGGGCGTTTGAGTAGGACCGGGGAGCTGTTTTTT.

The J gene is TRBJ2-7, the V gene TRBV7-7; 7 positions match TRBD2. With V trimmed by 2 bases and J by 2 bases, 6 bases remained unmatched. The CDR3 runs to 15 residues. Germline CDR1 SSHAT, CDR2 FNYEAQ (reference sequence). The chain's CDR3 is CASSLNPSGAYEQYF. CDR3 DNA: TGTGCCAGCAGCTTAAACCCTAGCGGAGCCTACGAGCAGTACTTC.

The chain couples TRBV5-1 to TRBJ1-4; no definite D call. V shed 3 bases and J shed 13 bases, with 16 bases lying between them. The germline gives CDR1 SGHRS, CDR2 YFSETQ. CDR3 length equals 13 residues. CDR3 residues: CASSSDRPFPLFF. The CDR3 nucleotides read TGCGCCAGCAGCTCGGACCGGCCTTTTCCACTGTTTTTT.

The genes are TRBV7-8 and TRBJ2-1; the D is unclear. Germline values: CDR1 SGHVS, CDR2 FQNEAQ. The CDR3 covers 14 residues. The ends were cut back, 0 bases at V and 1 base at J, with 4 bases in the middle. In nucleotides, the CDR3 is TGTGCCAGCAGCTTAGCGGGTTCCTACAATGAGCAGTTCTTC. Its translation is CASSLAGSYNEQFF.

This rearrangement joins TRBV29-1 to TRBJ2-1; 8 nucleotides agree with TRBD2. Germline V gene sequence: CDR1 SQVTM, CDR2 ANQGSEA. The CDR3 extends over 15 amino acids. V gave up 6 bases and J gave up 4 bases; unmatched junction bases: 11. The chain's CDR3 is CSVVGGAVSYNEQFF. CDR3 bases: TGCAGCGTCGTCGGGGGGGCAGTATCATACAATGAGCAGTTCTTC.

The chain recombines TRBV15 with TRBJ2-2; TRBD1 matches 7 bases. V lost 1 base to trimming and J lost 0 bases; unmatched junction nucleotides: 2. Germline-derived CDR1 and CDR2 are LNHNV and YYDKDF (reference sequence). The CDR3 spans 16 residues. The CDR3 spells CATSRGGTANTGELFF. In nucleotides, the CDR3 is TGTGCCACCAGCAGAGGAGGGACAGCGAACACCGGGGAGCTGTTTTTT.

The rearrangement links TRBV13 to TRBJ2-7; D is tentatively TRBD1 or TRBD2 (5 bases each). Germline V gene lookup returns CDR1 PRHDT and CDR2 FYEKMQ (reference sequence). The CDR3 has 16 amino acids. Deletions cut 5 bases from V and 4 bases from J, with 21 bases between. CDR3 sequence: CASSPRDRDPEYEQYF. The DNA for the CDR3 is TGTGCCAGCAGCCCCAGGGACCGGGATCCCGAATACGAGCAGTACTTC.

The rearrangement uses TRBV6-1 and TRBJ2-1, with TRBD2 matching over 8 bases. The CDR3 loop spans 17 amino acids. V lost 3 bases to trimming and J lost 4 bases; unmatched junction nucleotides: 11. Germline V CDR1 and CDR2: MNHNS, SASEGT. CDR3 nucleotides: TGTGCCAGCAGTGACGGGCAGCGGGGGTTCCTTTACAATGAGCAGTTCTTC. It translates to CASSDGQRGFLYNEQFF.